Below are 28 T cell receptor beta chains sequenced from a single sample in a study of shared clonotypes between healthy human individuals. TCRdb's table, derived via immunoSEQ multiplex PCR, lists solely in-frame clones and lacks some. The sample carries about 1,500,000 clones, roughly 96% recorded once. The specimen sequenced was naive CD4+ T cells sorted from blood. Subset given: CD45RA+ positively selected. These receptors all stem from a man younger than 45 in good health.

The chain uses TRBV27 and TRBJ2-6; TRBD1 matches 10 bases. Germline-derived CDR1 and CDR2 are MNHEY and SMNVEV (reference sequence). The CDR3 consists of 18 residues. J was trimmed by 0 bases and V by 8 bases; bases with no gene match: 10. This chain's CDR3 is CASSPTGGLSSGANVLTF. CDR3 DNA sequence: TGTGCCAGCTCCCCGACAGGGGGCCTTAGCTCTGGGGCCAACGTCCTGACTTTC.

The chain has TRBV25-1 and TRBJ1-4, with D tentatively TRBD1 (5 bases). V was clipped by 6 bases and J by 8 bases, with 25 bases between them. The CDR3 extends over 17 amino acids. Germline-derived CDR1 and CDR2 are MGHDK and SYGVNS. The CDR3 DNA is TGTGCCAGCAGCGACCCGATTGTAGGGGCGTCGGGAGAAAAACTGTTTTTT. As protein: CASSDPIVGASGEKLFF.

The rearrangement uses TRBV7-8 and TRBJ2-7; no clear D gene. The CDR3 has 16 residues. Germline V gene lookup returns CDR1 SGHVS and CDR2 FQNEAQ. Trimming took off 2 bases at V and 0 bases at J, with 14 bases between the two ends. The CDR3 sequence is CASSLRSRTSSYEQYF. CDR3 coding DNA: TGTGCCAGCAGCTTACGGTCCAGGACCTCCTCCTACGAGCAGTACTTC.

The CDR3 sequence: CASSEHGSYEQYF. In DNA form, the CDR3 reads TGTGCCAGCAGTGAACACGGATCCTACGAGCAGTACTTC. V usage is TRBV2 and J usage is TRBJ2-7; D remains unclear. CDR3 length: 13 amino acids. Germline V gives CDR1 SNHLY, CDR2 FYNNEI. V shed 2 bases and J shed 1 base, with 6 bases lying between them.

The rearrangement joins TRBV5-4 to TRBJ2-1, with 7 bases lining up with TRBD2. CDR1 is SGHNT and CDR2 is YYREEE in the germline V gene (reference sequence). The ends lost 1 base at V and 3 bases at J; junction bases unmatched: 7. The CDR3 is 16 amino acids. In nucleotides, the CDR3 is TGTGCCAGCAGCTTGCGTTCGGTAGCGGGCTACAATGAGCAGTTCTTC. It codes for CASSLRSVAGYNEQFF.

The V and J genes are TRBV10-3 and TRBJ2-3, with 14 bases fitting TRBD2. The CDR3 length is 17 residues. Trimming took 10 bases from V and 1 from J; bases not matched to a gene: 10. CDR1 is ENHRY, CDR2 SYGVKD, per germline. CDR3 in DNA: TGTGCCACGAGGAGGGGGACTAGCGGGAGCGGCACAGATACGCAGTATTTT. Protein sequence: CATRRGTSGSGTDTQYF.

V usage is TRBV7-9 and J usage is TRBJ2-6; D gene ambiguous. V was cut by 1 base and J by 0 bases, with 4 bases left in between. CDR3 size: 15 residues. Germline loops: CDR1 SEHNR, CDR2 FQNEAQ (reference sequence). CDR3 residues: CASSLVDSGANVLTF. The CDR3 DNA reads TGTGCCAGCAGCTTAGTAGACTCTGGGGCCAACGTCCTGACTTTC.

The V call is TRBV7-8, the J call TRBJ2-2, with D unclear. The germline gives CDR1 SGHVS, CDR2 FQNEAQ. Between the trimmed V and J ends, which lost 1 base and 1 base, there was a span of 16 bases. The CDR3 length is 18 residues. CDR3 sequence reads: CASSLDFFGRMNTGELFF. The CDR3 DNA reads TGTGCCAGCAGCTTAGATTTTTTTGGACGTATGAACACCGGGGAGCTGTTTTTT.

The CDR3 sequence: CASSLGDSETDTQYF. CDR3 sequence (DNA): TGCGCCAGCAGCTTGGGGGATTCCGAAACAGATACGCAGTATTTT. The chain combines TRBV5-1 with TRBJ2-3; D call uncertain. Germline assignment: CDR1 SGHRS and CDR2 YFSETQ. The CDR3 extends over 15 amino acids. Trimming took off 0 bases at V and 3 bases at J, with 11 bases between the two ends.

V usage is TRBV19 and J usage is TRBJ2-7, with 7 bases identical to TRBD2. Germline V CDR1 and CDR2: LNHDA, SQIVND (reference sequence). V lost 5 bases and J lost 3; bases outside the gene matches: 4. The CDR3 contains 13 residues. The CDR3 DNA reads as TGTGCCAGTAGTCCGGGACTAATCTACGAGCAGTACTTC. Its translation is CASSPGLIYEQYF.

The chain is built from TRBV6-4 and TRBJ1-2; D not resolved. CDR1 MRHNA and CDR2 SNTAGT come from the germline V gene. V was clipped by 4 bases and J by 4 bases, with 13 bases between them. This CDR3 is 14 amino acids long. The CDR3 nucleotides are TGTGCCAGCAGTGGAGGCAGACCCAGCTATGGCTACACCTTC. Its translation: CASSGGRPSYGYTF.

V gene TRBV29-1 combines with J gene TRBJ2-1; 7 bases fit TRBD2. V trimming: 7 bases; J trimming: 4 bases; junction bases outside the gene matches: 10. The CDR3 is 14 residues long. Germline CDR1 is SQVTM and CDR2 is ANQGSEA. This CDR3 is CSAPAGTTYNEQFF. CDR3 sequence (DNA): TGCAGCGCCCCTGCGGGGACTACTTACAATGAGCAGTTCTTC.

The gene calls are TRBV5-5 and TRBJ2-2; TRBD2 aligns across 13 bases. This CDR3 is 18 amino acids long. Germline CDR1 is SGHKS and CDR2 is YYEKEE (reference sequence). V shed 0 bases and J 6 bases; nucleotides not matched to a gene: 8. CDR3 sequence reads: CASSLEVVLAGGAGELFF. DNA of the CDR3: TGTGCCAGCAGCTTGGAGGTGGTACTAGCGGGAGGGGCCGGGGAGCTGTTTTTT. Looking up the rest from reference TRBV5-5 and TRBJ2-2 gives the full variable domain: DAGVTQSPTHLIKTRGQQVTLRCSPISGHKSVSWYQQVLGQGPQFIFQYYEKEERGRGNFPDRFSARQFPNYSSELNVNALLLGDSALYLCASSLEVVLAGGAGELFFGEGSRLTVL.

V usage is TRBV28 and J usage is TRBJ1-3, with 8 bases fitting TRBD1. The CDR3 covers 17 residues. CDR1 is MDHEN, CDR2 SYDVKM, per germline. Unmatched junction bases numbered 6, after V lost 2 bases and J lost 0 bases. The CDR3 sequence is CASSLGQGAYSGNTIYF. Here the CDR3 DNA reads TGTGCCAGCAGTTTAGGGCAGGGGGCCTACTCTGGAAACACCATATATTTT.

The rearrangement joins TRBV5-1 to TRBJ2-3, with TRBD2 identical over 13 bases. There are 15 residues in the CDR3. V trimming: 3 bases; J trimming: 6 bases; junction bases outside the gene matches: 4. From germline, CDR1 is SGHRS and CDR2 YFSETQ. The CDR3 is CASSSGLAGSDTQYF. DNA for the CDR3: TGCGCCAGCAGCTCGGGACTAGCGGGATCGGATACGCAGTATTTT. Supplemented by reference TRBV5-1 and TRBJ2-3, the full variable domain reads KAGVTQTPRYLIKTRGQQVTLSCSPISGHRSVSWYQQTPGQGLQFLFEYFSETQRNKGNFPGRFSGRQFSNSRSEMNVSTLELGDSALYLCASSSGLAGSDTQYFGPGTRLTVL.

This clone was counted a single time. The V and J genes are TRBV11-2 and TRBJ2-1; D unresolved. V lost 2 bases, J lost 5 bases, and 16 bases lay in between. Germline loops: CDR1 SGHAT, CDR2 FQNNGV. The length of the CDR3 is 16 residues. The CDR3 DNA is TGTGCCAGCAGCTTATACTTCGGACGGTTTAACAATGAGCAGTTCTTC. Amino acid sequence: CASSLYFGRFNNEQFF.

The chain employs TRBV9 and TRBJ2-7; D may be TRBD2 (5 bases). V was pared by 9 bases and J by 5 bases, with 18 bases between. Germline V gene sequence: CDR1 SGDLS, CDR2 YYNGEE. CDR3 length: 13 residues. Here the CDR3 DNA reads TGTGCCAATAATCTGACGAGCGGAGACGAGCAGTACTTC. It specifies CANNLTSGDEQYF.

J is TRBJ2-4 and V is TRBV5-8, with TRBD1 identical over 7 bases. Germline lookup yields CDR1 SGHTS and CDR2 YDEGEE. V lost 4 bases to trimming and J lost 0 bases; unmatched junction nucleotides: 4. The CDR3 is 15 amino acids. Written as DNA, the CDR3 is TGTGCCAGCAGCATGGGACAGCTAGCCAAAAACATTCAGTACTTC. Its protein is CASSMGQLAKNIQYF.

The J gene is TRBJ2-2, the V gene TRBV10-1; perhaps TRBD1 as D (6 bases). This CDR3 has 14 residues. V shed 5 bases and J shed 3 bases, with 10 bases lying between them. CDR1 is WNHNN and CDR2 is SYGVQD in the germline V gene (reference sequence). CDR3 sequence: CASSRTEYTGELFF. CDR3 DNA: TGCGCCAGCAGTAGGACAGAGTACACCGGGGAGCTGTTTTTT.

The chain is built from TRBV2 and TRBJ2-7, with 7 positions matching TRBD1. The trim removed 5 bases at V and 3 bases at J, leaving 7 bases unmatched. Germline values: CDR1 SNHLY, CDR2 FYNNEI. CDR3 length equals 14 residues. The CDR3 region is CASSLQTGRYEQYF. For the CDR3, the DNA is TGTGCCAGCAGTCTCCAGACAGGGCGCTACGAGCAGTACTTC.

The genes are TRBV10-3 and TRBJ1-5; D not certain. V was pared by 0 bases and J by 0 bases, with 9 bases between. Germline V lookup: CDR1 ENHRY, CDR2 SYGVKD. This CDR3 has 16 residues. CDR3 nucleotide sequence: TGTGCCATCAGTGAGTCTGGAGGTTATAGCAATCAGCCCCAGCATTTT. Encoded protein: CAISESGGYSNQPQHF.

V gene TRBV4-3 combines with J gene TRBJ1-1; 10 bases map to TRBD1. Germline trimming cut 0 bases from V and 6 bases from J; bases unmatched to any gene: 7. Germline V gives CDR1 LGHNA, CDR2 YSLEER. This CDR3 contains 16 residues. The CDR3 DNA reads as TGCGCCAGCAGCCAAGATCTTGGACAGGGGGTTCCTGAAGCTTTCTTT. It yields the protein CASSQDLGQGVPEAFF.

The rearrangement links TRBV9 to TRBJ2-7; 10 nucleotides agree with TRBD2. The CDR3 totals 16 residues. Looked up from germline, CDR1 is SGDLS and CDR2 is YYNGEE. J gave up 6 bases and V 0 bases, and 9 bases lay outside the gene matches. In nucleotides, the CDR3 is TGTGCCAGCAGCGTAGATCCAGCGGGAGGGCCGGTCGAGCAGTACTTC. Its translation is CASSVDPAGGPVEQYF. The full variable domain, in which reference TRBV9 and TRBJ2-7 provide the parts outside the CDR3, is DSGVTQTPKHLITATGQRVTLRCSPRSGDLSVYWYQQSLDQGLQFLIQYYNGEERAKGNILERFSAQQFPDLHSELNLSSLELGDSALYFCASSVDPAGGPVEQYFGPGTRLTVT.

The gene calls are TRBV11-2 and TRBJ2-4; 9 bases match TRBD2. The germline V gene encodes CDR1 SGHAT and CDR2 FQNNGV. Germline trimming cut 5 bases from V and 8 bases from J; bases unmatched to any gene: 22. CDR3 length: 19 residues. The CDR3 loop is CASSNHSLAGRGKWDIQYF. CDR3 coding DNA: TGTGCCAGCAGCAACCACTCCCTAGCGGGAAGGGGGAAATGGGACATTCAGTACTTC. The variable domain in full, with the rest retrieved from reference TRBV11-2 and TRBJ2-4, is EAGVAQSPRYKIIEKRQSVAFWCNPISGHATLYWYQQILGQGPKLLIQFQNNGVVDDSQLPKDRFSAERLKGVDSTLKIQPAKLEDSAVYLCASSNHSLAGRGKWDIQYFGAGTRLSVL.

The rearrangement joins TRBV5-1 to TRBJ2-3; TRBD2 matches 10 bases. The CDR3 has 19 residues. Germline CDR1 is SGHRS and CDR2 is YFSETQ. J gave up 5 bases and V 0 bases, and 15 bases lay outside the gene matches. CDR3 nucleotide sequence: TGCGCCAGCAGCTTGGCATCTAGAGCTAGCGGGAGTCGGATAGATACGCAGTATTTT. Its translation is CASSLASRASGSRIDTQYF.

CDR3 DNA: TGTGCCAGCAGCTTAGCGGTCCGTGGCTACACCTTC. Its protein product is CASSLAVRGYTF. This chain links TRBV7-2 with TRBJ1-2, with no clear D. Germline CDR1 SGHTA, CDR2 FQGNSA. V was clipped by 0 bases and J by 7 bases, with 6 bases between them. The CDR3 consists of 12 residues.

This chain links TRBV28 with TRBJ2-1; D could derive from TRBD1 or TRBD2 (6 bases each). Trimming took 10 bases from V and 9 from J, leaving 34 bases between them. CDR1 and CDR2 (germline): MDHEN, SYDVKM. CDR3 length: 18 amino acids. For the CDR3, the DNA is TGTGCCACCGAACCGTCCGTTTTAGCGCGATTGGGGGGCAGTGAGCAGTTCTTC. Amino acids: CATEPSVLARLGGSEQFF. The full variable domain, completed using reference TRBV28 and TRBJ2-1, is DVKVTQSSRYLVKRTGEKVFLECVQDMDHENMFWYRQDPGLGLRLIYFSYDVKMKEKGDIPEGYSVSREKKERFSLILESASTNQTSMYLCATEPSVLARLGGSEQFFGPGTRLTVL.

The gene calls are TRBV11-2 and TRBJ1-2; D ambiguous. Germline assignment: CDR1 SGHAT and CDR2 FQNNGV. The CDR3 extends over 13 amino acids. V lost 0 bases and J 8 bases, leaving 10 bases between the germline ends. The chain's CDR3 is CASSLDRVQGYTF. The CDR3 region has the DNA TGTGCCAGCAGCTTAGATCGGGTTCAGGGCTACACCTTC.